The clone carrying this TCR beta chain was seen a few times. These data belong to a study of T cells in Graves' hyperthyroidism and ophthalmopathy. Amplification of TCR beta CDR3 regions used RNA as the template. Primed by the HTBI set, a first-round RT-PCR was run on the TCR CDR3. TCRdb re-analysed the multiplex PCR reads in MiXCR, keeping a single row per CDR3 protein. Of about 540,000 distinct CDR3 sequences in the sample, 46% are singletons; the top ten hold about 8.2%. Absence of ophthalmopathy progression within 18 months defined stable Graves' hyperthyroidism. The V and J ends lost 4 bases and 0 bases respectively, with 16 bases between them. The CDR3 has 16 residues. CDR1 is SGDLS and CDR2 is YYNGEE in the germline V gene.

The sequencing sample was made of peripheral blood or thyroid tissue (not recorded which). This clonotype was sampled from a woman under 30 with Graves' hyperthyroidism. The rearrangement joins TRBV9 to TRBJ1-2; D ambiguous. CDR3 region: CASSPFRSSTNYGYTF. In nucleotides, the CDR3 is TGTGCCAGCAGCCCATTCCGGAGCAGCACTAACTATGGCTACACCTTC.